These 29 T cell receptor beta chains came from one sample sequenced in a study of blood T cell repertoires in COVID-19. Measured with immunoSEQ multiplex PCR; TCRdb has only the in-frame clones, and not every one. The data hold under 200,000 clones, with 79% observed a single time. Sequencing used peripheral blood. The receptors were sampled from an older woman with COVID-19, enrolled during active disease.

This chain connects TRBV6-5 to TRBJ2-3, with no clear D. Germline V gives CDR1 MNHEY, CDR2 SVGAGI. This CDR3 comprises 15 residues. V was clipped by 0 bases and J by 2 bases, with 9 bases between them. Here the CDR3 DNA reads TGTGCCAGCAGTTACTCGAGGCCAGCCACAGATACGCAGTATTTT. Translation gives CASSYSRPATDTQYF.

The sample holds a few counts of this clone. The chain couples TRBV5-6 to TRBJ1-1; D is possibly TRBD1 (5 bases). This CDR3 spans 15 amino acids. Germline CDR1 and CDR2: SGHDT and YYEEEE. Trimming removed 3 bases from V and 4 bases from J, with 16 bases in between. CDR3 region: CASSSLRAGSTEAFF. The CDR3 DNA sequence: TGTGCCAGCAGCTCCCTCAGGGCGGGAAGCACTGAAGCTTTCTTT.

The V gene is TRBV5-4, the J gene TRBJ2-1; no firm D call. From germline, CDR1 is SGHNT and CDR2 YYREEE (reference sequence). CDR3 length: 15 amino acids. Between the trimmed V and J ends, which lost 4 bases and 0 bases, there was a span of 11 bases. CDR3 region: CASSTKSHSYNEQFF. For the CDR3, the DNA is TGTGCCAGCAGCACTAAGAGTCACTCCTACAATGAGCAGTTCTTC.

This clone was seen a handful of times. The rearrangement joins TRBV6-6 to TRBJ2-1, with 9 bases lining up with TRBD2. CDR3 length equals 16 residues. CDR1 is MNHNY and CDR2 is SVGAGI in the germline V gene (reference sequence). With 2 bases clipped from V and 3 bases from J, the junction kept 5 bases outside the gene matches. CDR3: CASSYTAGGNYNEQFF. The DNA for the CDR3 is TGTGCCAGCAGTTACACGGCGGGAGGGAACTACAATGAGCAGTTCTTC.

The gene calls are TRBV5-1 and TRBJ1-1; tentative D call: TRBD1 (5 bases). The germline CDR1 and CDR2 sequences are SGHRS and YFSETQ. This CDR3 is 13 amino acids long. Trimming shortened V by 4 bases and J by 5 bases, and 12 bases separated the two germline ends. This CDR3 is CASSGGEGTEAFF. CDR3 in DNA: TGCGCCAGCAGCGGTGGGGAGGGGACTGAAGCTTTCTTT.

V is TRBV7-2 and J is TRBJ2-7, with D maybe TRBD2 (5 bases). CDR3 length equals 12 residues. V lost 5 bases, J lost 4 bases, and 9 bases lay in between. The V gene's germline CDR1 is SGHTA and CDR2 FQGNSA. In DNA form, the CDR3 reads TGTGCCAGCAGCCGAGGGTATTACGAGCAGTACTTC. Protein product: CASSRGYYEQYF. The whole variable domain, filled in from reference TRBV7-2 and TRBJ2-7, reads GAGVSQSPSNKVTEKGKDVELRCDPISGHTALYWYRQSLGQGLEFLIYFQGNSAPDKSGLPSDRFSAERTGGSVSTLTIQRTQQEDSAVYLCASSRGYYEQYFGPGTRLTVT.

The chain has TRBV28 and TRBJ2-6, with D maybe TRBD1 (6 bases). This CDR3 is built from 15 residues. Germline values: CDR1 MDHEN, CDR2 SYDVKM. V was clipped by 8 bases and J by 0 bases, with 11 bases between them. CDR3 in amino acids: CASYTGFSGANVLTF. CDR3 DNA sequence: TGTGCCAGCTATACAGGGTTCTCTGGGGCCAACGTCCTGACTTTC.

This chain uses TRBV18 with TRBJ1-5; TRBD1 matches at 7 bases. The CDR3 loop spans 13 amino acids. The V gene's germline CDR1 is KGHSH and CDR2 LQKENI. The V segment lost 3 bases and the J segment 4 bases; nucleotides outside the gene matches: 0. CDR3 amino acids: CASSPTGNQPQHF. CDR3 bases: TGTGCCAGCTCACCGACAGGGAATCAGCCCCAGCATTTT.

This clone was counted a few times. V usage is TRBV11-1 and J usage is TRBJ2-5, with D possibly TRBD2 on 6 matching bases. This CDR3 is 15 amino acids long. The germline V gene encodes CDR1 SGHAT and CDR2 FQDESV (reference sequence). Trimming removed 5 bases at V and 5 bases at J, with 18 bases between. The CDR3 spells CASSPLWGEWETQYF. CDR3 DNA sequence: TGTGCCAGCAGCCCCCTTTGGGGGGAGTGGGAGACCCAGTACTTC.

V is TRBV25-1 and J is TRBJ2-3; no clear D. The CDR3 consists of 14 residues. CDR1 MGHDK and CDR2 SYGVNS come from the germline V gene. The germline V and J ends were trimmed by 4 bases and 6 bases, with 14 bases remaining between them. The CDR3 DNA follows: TGTGCCAGCAGTGCACAAGACCGGCGGGATACGCAGTATTTT. Amino acid sequence: CASSAQDRRDTQYF.

The chain employs TRBV27 and TRBJ2-4; a weak D match, TRBD1 (6 bases). Per the germline V gene, CDR1 is MNHEY and CDR2 is SMNVEV (reference sequence). V lost 5 bases and J lost 4, with 15 bases in between. There are 15 residues in the CDR3. The CDR3 DNA reads as TGTGCCAGCAGTAGCTACAGGGAAGGGAAAAACATTCAGTACTTC. Translating it yields CASSSYREGKNIQYF.

The chain recombines TRBV27 with TRBJ1-1; 7 bases map to TRBD1. CDR1 is MNHEY and CDR2 is SMNVEV in the germline V gene (reference sequence). There are 15 residues in the CDR3. After removal of 5 bases from V and 1 base from J, the junction contained 7 bases not matched to a gene. CDR3 coding DNA: TGTGCCAGCAGTCACAGGGGATTAGGGAACACTGAAGCTTTCTTT. This gives the protein CASSHRGLGNTEAFF.

This chain links TRBV24-1 with TRBJ2-7; tentative D call: TRBD2 (5 bases). V lost 5 bases, J lost 3 bases, and 13 bases lay in between. From germline, CDR1 is KGHDR and CDR2 SFDVKD. CDR3 length equals 14 residues. DNA for the CDR3: TGTGCCACCAGTGTAGGGCTGAGGGTCTACGAGCAGTACTTC. Its translation: CATSVGLRVYEQYF.

This sequence joins TRBV29-1 and TRBJ2-3, with 11 bases aligning to TRBD2. J was trimmed by 0 bases and V by 6 bases; bases with no gene match: 5. The CDR3 consists of 15 residues. Germline values: CDR1 SQVTM, CDR2 ANQGSEA. The CDR3, as DNA: TGCAGCGTCCGAGTAGCGGGAGGGAGCACAGATACGCAGTATTTT. This codes for CSVRVAGGSTDTQYF.

The V call is TRBV7-4, the J call TRBJ1-2, with TRBD1 as a possible D gene (5 bases). The V and J ends lost 1 base and 4 bases respectively, with 16 bases between them. Germline loops: CDR1 SGHVT, CDR2 SQSDAQ. This CDR3 contains 16 residues. The CDR3 DNA sequence: TGTGCCAGCAGCTTAGACGTGGGGGGGTTAGGCTATGGCTACACCTTC. Translation gives CASSLDVGGLGYGYTF.

The gene calls are TRBV24-1 and TRBJ2-5; 15 nucleotides match TRBD2. J lost 5 bases, V lost 4 bases, and 4 bases had no gene match. The CDR3 has 16 residues. Germline V gene data show CDR1 as KGHDR and CDR2 as SFDVKD. In DNA, the CDR3 is TGTGCCACCAGTGAGCCGGGACTAGCGGGAGGCGAGACCCAGTACTTC. Its protein is CATSEPGLAGGETQYF.

The chain combines TRBV19 with TRBJ1-1, with 8 bases fitting TRBD1. Unmatched junction bases numbered 8, after V lost 4 bases and J lost 1 base. Germline V CDR1 and CDR2: LNHDA, SQIVND (reference sequence). The CDR3 sequence is 16 residues long. In nucleotides, the CDR3 is TGTGCCAGTAGTACCAAGAAACAGGGGGGGAACACTGAAGCTTTCTTT. This translates into CASSTKKQGGNTEAFF.

The CDR3 DNA reads TGTGCCAGCAGCATAGGGACAGGGGTACGGACCGGGGAGCTGTTTTTT. This translates into CASSIGTGVRTGELFF. The chain has TRBV11-1 and TRBJ2-2, with 10 bases lining up with TRBD1. V shed 5 bases and J 5 bases; nucleotides not matched to a gene: 8. The CDR3 extends over 16 amino acids. Germline V gives CDR1 SGHAT, CDR2 FQDESV (reference sequence).

The chain combines TRBV24-1 with TRBJ2-6; 8 nucleotides agree with TRBD1. V shed 2 bases, J shed 0 bases, and the junction held 5 bases outside the gene matches. CDR1 is KGHDR, CDR2 SFDVKD, per germline. This CDR3 spans 18 amino acids. CDR3 residues: CATSDYGTGFSGANVLTF. CDR3 coding DNA: TGTGCCACCAGTGATTATGGGACAGGTTTCTCTGGGGCCAACGTCCTGACTTTC.

The chain employs TRBV6-5 and TRBJ1-1; TRBD1 aligns across 11 bases. The V and J ends lost 2 bases and 10 bases, in that order; junction bases with no gene match: 3. The CDR3 has 13 residues. The germline gives CDR1 MNHEY, CDR2 SVGAGI. The CDR3 protein is CASSYRTGGVAFF. CDR3 DNA sequence: TGTGCCAGCAGTTACCGGACAGGGGGCGTAGCTTTCTTT.

The chain links TRBV9 to TRBJ1-2; D not certain. This CDR3 spans 15 amino acids. V lost 7 bases to trimming and J lost 2 bases, with 18 bases between them. CDR1 is SGDLS, CDR2 YYNGEE, per germline. The CDR3 DNA reads as TGTGCCAGCGGGGAACGGGATGGCCCGAACTATGGCTACACCTTC. Translated: CASGERDGPNYGYTF.

The CDR3 is CASSLTQKSNYGYTF. The CDR3 DNA follows: TGTGCCAGCAGTCTAACACAGAAGTCTAACTATGGCTACACCTTC. The chain links TRBV28 to TRBJ1-2; D is undetermined. The V end was cut by 5 bases, the J end by 0 bases, with 13 bases between. The CDR3 extends over 15 amino acids. From germline, CDR1 is MDHEN and CDR2 SYDVKM.

The gene calls are TRBV4-1 and TRBJ2-6; 7 nucleotides line up with TRBD1. V shed 0 bases, J shed 1 base, and the junction held 9 bases outside the gene matches. The CDR3 covers 19 residues. Germline CDR1 is MGHRA and CDR2 is YSYEKL. The CDR3 protein is CASSQDRQGLVSGANVLTF. The CDR3 coding sequence is TGCGCCAGCAGCCAAGACCGACAGGGCTTAGTATCTGGGGCCAACGTCCTGACTTTC.

The V call is TRBV7-3, the J call TRBJ2-1, with 12 bases fitting TRBD2. V gave up 4 bases and J gave up 8 bases; unmatched junction bases: 6. Germline V gene sequence: CDR1 SGHTA, CDR2 FQGTGA. The CDR3 runs 15 residues. This CDR3 is CASSSSGREGDEQFF. CDR3 DNA sequence: TGTGCCAGCAGCTCTAGCGGGAGGGAGGGGGATGAGCAGTTCTTC.

The gene calls are TRBV15 and TRBJ2-1, with 13 positions matching TRBD2. Trimming at V came to 1 base and at J to 0 bases, leaving 0 bases not matched to a gene. Germline V CDR1 and CDR2: LNHNV, YYDKDF (reference sequence). CDR3 length: 17 amino acids. In DNA, the CDR3 is TGTGCCACCAGCAGAGGGACTAGCGGGAGCTCCTACAATGAGCAGTTCTTC. As protein: CATSRGTSGSSYNEQFF. The full variable domain, its missing parts supplied by reference TRBV15 and TRBJ2-1, is DAMVIQNPRYQVTQFGKPVTLSCSQTLNHNVMYWYQQKSSQAPKLLFHYYDKDFNNEADTPDNFQSRRPNTSFCFLDIRSPGLGDTAMYLCATSRGTSGSSYNEQFFGPGTRLTVL.

The chain is built from TRBV4-2 and TRBJ2-4; TRBD2 is a possible D gene (5 bases). The length of the CDR3 is 17 residues. V dropped 0 bases and J dropped 4 bases, with 16 bases sitting between them. Germline CDR1 LGHNA, CDR2 YNFKEQ. CDR3 sequence reads: CASSQEGNGGRKNIQYF. CDR3 coding DNA: TGTGCCAGCAGCCAAGAAGGAAACGGAGGCCGTAAAAACATTCAGTACTTC.

V and J are TRBV5-1 and TRBJ2-7, with D possibly TRBD2 on 5 matching bases. V lost 3 bases and J 3 bases, leaving 16 bases between the germline ends. The CDR3 consists of 15 residues. The germline gives CDR1 SGHRS, CDR2 YFSETQ. CDR3 sequence: CASSSSLGGNYEQYF. For the CDR3, the DNA is TGCGCCAGCAGCTCCTCACTAGGTGGTAACTACGAGCAGTACTTC.

The chain uses TRBV3-1 (or the pseudogene TRBV3-2) and TRBJ1-2; D gene ambiguous. Germline-derived CDR1 and CDR2 are LGHDT and YNNKEL (reference sequence). CDR3 length: 13 amino acids. V lost 2 bases and J lost 1, with 5 bases in between. The CDR3 DNA is TGTGCCAGCAGCCAATACAGTAACTATGGCTACACCTTC. Translated, it gives CASSQYSNYGYTF.

The sample holds a few counts of this clone. The rearrangement uses TRBV28 and TRBJ2-1; possible D gene TRBD2, 6 bases. Germline V gives CDR1 MDHEN, CDR2 SYDVKM. Trimming took 4 bases from V and 8 from J, leaving 15 bases between them. The CDR3 spans 14 residues. CDR3 sequence: CASSSLGGGYEQFF. The CDR3 DNA reads as TGTGCCAGCAGTTCGTTGGGGGGAGGATATGAGCAGTTCTTC.